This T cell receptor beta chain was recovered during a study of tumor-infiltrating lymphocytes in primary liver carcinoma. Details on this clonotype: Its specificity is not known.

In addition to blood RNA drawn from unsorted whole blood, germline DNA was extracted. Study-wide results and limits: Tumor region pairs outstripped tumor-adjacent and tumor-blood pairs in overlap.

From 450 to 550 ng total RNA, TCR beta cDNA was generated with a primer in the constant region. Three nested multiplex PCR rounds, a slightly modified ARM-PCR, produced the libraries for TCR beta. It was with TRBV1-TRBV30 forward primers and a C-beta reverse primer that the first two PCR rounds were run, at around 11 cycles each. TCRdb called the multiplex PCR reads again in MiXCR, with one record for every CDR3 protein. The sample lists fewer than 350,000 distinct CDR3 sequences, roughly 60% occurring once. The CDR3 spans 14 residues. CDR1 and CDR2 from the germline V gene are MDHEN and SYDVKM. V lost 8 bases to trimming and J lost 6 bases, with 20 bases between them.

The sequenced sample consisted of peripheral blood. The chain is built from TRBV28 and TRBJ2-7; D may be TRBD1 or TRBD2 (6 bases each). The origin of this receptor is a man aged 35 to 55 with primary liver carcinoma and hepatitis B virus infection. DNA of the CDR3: TGTGCCAGCGAGTTAATGAGCAGGGGAGGCGAGCAGTACTTC. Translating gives CASELMSRGGEQYF.